A selection of T cell receptor beta chains follows, all from one sample in a study of PD-1 blockade in classical Hodgkin lymphoma. The assay was immunoSEQ multiplex PCR, and TCRdb's table has in-frame clones only and misses some. Of roughly 140,000 clones listed, about 78% are singletons. The source material was peripheral blood mononuclear cells (PBMCs), sampled before the second cycle of nivolumab. All receptors come from a human donor with classical Hodgkin lymphoma. Each CDR3 is given with its conserved first and last residue. The D gene is left open where the match is weak. A row's size may be missing; if present it is once, few, many or a size class.

d_gene: .; v_gene: TRBV7-9; j_gene: TRBJ1-6; abundance: .; CDR3aa: CASRLTVSGHNSPLHF; CDR3nt: TGTGCCAGCAGATTGACAGTGTCGGGGCATAATTCACCCCTCCACTTT
d_gene: .; v_gene: TRBV30; j_gene: TRBJ2-3; abundance: .; CDR3aa: CAWSRGGPSDTQYF; CDR3nt: TGTGCCTGGAGTAGGGGGGGGCCATCGGATACGCAGTATTTT
d_gene: TRBD1; v_gene: TRBV6-5; j_gene: TRBJ2-7; abundance: .; CDR3aa: CASSYPGTGSYEQYF; CDR3nt: TGTGCCAGCAGTTACCCCGGGACAGGATCCTACGAGCAGTACTTC
d_gene: TRBD1; v_gene: TRBV6-5; j_gene: TRBJ1-2; abundance: .; CDR3aa: CATRGPKGTDYGYTF; CDR3nt: TGTGCCACCCGGGGTCCCAAAGGGACAGACTATGGCTACACCTTC
d_gene: TRBD1; v_gene: TRBV27; j_gene: TRBJ2-7; abundance: .; CDR3aa: CASSLGDRGYEQYF; CDR3nt: TGTGCCAGCAGTTTGGGGGACAGGGGCTACGAGCAGTACTTC
d_gene: TRBD2; v_gene: TRBV19; j_gene: TRBJ2-1; abundance: .; CDR3aa: CASRERGRGIYNEQFF; CDR3nt: TGTGCCAGTAGGGAGCGGGGCCGTGGAATCTACAATGAGCAGTTCTTC
d_gene: .; v_gene: TRBV18; j_gene: TRBJ2-2; abundance: .; CDR3aa: CASSPLGGHTGELFF; CDR3nt: TGTGCCAGCTCACCATTAGGGGGTCACACCGGGGAGCTGTTTTTT
d_gene: .; v_gene: TRBV19; j_gene: TRBJ1-2; abundance: .; CDR3aa: CASSARHLSLYGYTF; CDR3nt: TGTGCCAGTAGTGCAAGACACCTCTCCCTCTATGGCTACACCTTC
d_gene: TRBD1; v_gene: TRBV6-5; j_gene: TRBJ1-2; abundance: .; CDR3aa: CASSTRQGSYGYTF; CDR3nt: TGTGCCAGCAGTACCCGACAGGGTTCGTATGGCTACACCTTC
d_gene: .; v_gene: TRBV4-1; j_gene: TRBJ2-5; abundance: .; CDR3aa: CASSQDLGGPWETQYF; CDR3nt: TGCGCCAGCAGCCAGGACCTAGGGGGGCCCTGGGAGACCCAGTACTTC
d_gene: .; v_gene: TRBV28; j_gene: TRBJ1-1; abundance: many; CDR3aa: CASSFLYTEAFF; CDR3nt: TGTGCCAGCAGTTTTCTCTACACTGAAGCTTTCTTT
d_gene: .; v_gene: TRBV13; j_gene: TRBJ1-1; abundance: .; CDR3aa: CASSLLQGGVTEAFF; CDR3nt: TGTGCCAGCAGCTTGCTACAAGGGGGAGTAACTGAAGCTTTCTTT
d_gene: TRBD1; v_gene: TRBV19; j_gene: TRBJ1-4; abundance: .; CDR3aa: CASPGSPGTGGGNEKLFF; CDR3nt: TGTGCCAGTCCGGGTTCCCCCGGGACAGGGGGCGGGAATGAAAAACTGTTTTTT
d_gene: .; v_gene: TRBV25-1; j_gene: TRBJ2-1; abundance: .; CDR3aa: CASSPSWDEQFF; CDR3nt: TGTGCCAGCAGTCCCTCCTGGGATGAGCAGTTCTTC
d_gene: .; v_gene: TRBV23-1; j_gene: TRBJ2-2; abundance: .; CDR3aa: CASSQPLYCGELFF; CDR3nt: TGCGCCAGCAGTCAACCCCTATATTGCGGGGAGCTGTTTTTT
d_gene: .; v_gene: TRBV21-1; j_gene: TRBJ1-3; abundance: .; CDR3aa: CASSLRKRGSSGNTIYF; CDR3nt: TGTGCCAGCAGCCTTCGGAAAAGGGGCAGCTCTGGAAACACCATATATTTT
d_gene: .; v_gene: TRBV7-6; j_gene: TRBJ2-2; abundance: .; CDR3aa: CASSLGGNTGELFF; CDR3nt: TGTGCCAGCAGCTTAGGGGGGAACACCGGGGAGCTGTTTTTT
d_gene: TRBD2; v_gene: TRBV6-5; j_gene: TRBJ2-1; abundance: few; CDR3aa: CASSYSGLGYEQFF; CDR3nt: TGTGCCAGCAGTTACTCGGGACTAGGATATGAGCAGTTCTTC
d_gene: .; v_gene: TRBV10-3; j_gene: TRBJ1-2; abundance: .; CDR3aa: CAISVGPNYGYTF; CDR3nt: TGTGCCATCAGTGTGGGACCTAACTATGGCTACACCTTC
d_gene: .; v_gene: TRBV7-2; j_gene: TRBJ2-2; abundance: .; CDR3aa: CASSFSGGRNTGELFF; CDR3nt: TGTGCCAGCAGCTTCTCTGGGGGGAGGAACACCGGGGAGCTGTTTTTT
d_gene: .; v_gene: TRBV18; j_gene: TRBJ2-7; abundance: .; CDR3aa: CASSPGSGADYYEQYF; CDR3nt: TGTGCCAGCTCACCGGGGTCGGGGGCGGATTACTACGAGCAGTACTTC
d_gene: .; v_gene: TRBV10-3; j_gene: TRBJ2-1; abundance: .; CDR3aa: CAISGVSATEQFF; CDR3nt: TGTGCCATCAGTGGCGTTTCAGCGACTGAGCAGTTCTTC
d_gene: TRBD2; v_gene: TRBV7-6; j_gene: TRBJ2-2; abundance: few; CDR3aa: CASSLVGGRGTGELFF; CDR3nt: TGTGCCAGCAGCTTAGTGGGCGGGAGGGGCACCGGGGAGCTGTTTTTT
d_gene: .; v_gene: TRBV9; j_gene: TRBJ1-2; abundance: .; CDR3aa: CASSESLLYGYTF; CDR3nt: TGTGCCAGCAGCGAAAGCCTCCTATATGGCTACACCTTC
d_gene: TRBD1; v_gene: TRBV2; j_gene: TRBJ1-6; abundance: .; CDR3aa: CASSEIAGGSPLHF; CDR3nt: TGTGCCAGCAGTGAAATAGCAGGGGGATCACCCCTCCACTTT
d_gene: .; v_gene: TRBV19; j_gene: TRBJ2-3; abundance: few; CDR3aa: CASSLYRADTQYF; CDR3nt: TGTGCCAGTAGCCTCTACAGGGCAGATACGCAGTATTTT
d_gene: TRBD2; v_gene: TRBV19; j_gene: TRBJ2-1; abundance: .; CDR3aa: CASSPTGLAGVEQFF; CDR3nt: TGTGCCAGTAGTCCAACGGGACTAGCGGGAGTTGAGCAGTTCTTC
d_gene: .; v_gene: TRBV28; j_gene: TRBJ2-7; abundance: .; CDR3aa: CASTFGGSLSYEQYF; CDR3nt: TGTGCCAGCACCTTTGGAGGGTCGCTCTCCTACGAGCAGTACTTC
d_gene: .; v_gene: TRBV11-2; j_gene: TRBJ1-6; abundance: .; CDR3aa: CASSLDRSTPLHF; CDR3nt: TGTGCCAGCAGCTTAGATAGGTCCACACCCCTCCACTTT
d_gene: TRBD2; v_gene: TRBV11-3; j_gene: TRBJ2-7; abundance: .; CDR3aa: CASSRSGGYEQYF; CDR3nt: TGTGCCAGCAGCAGGAGCGGGGGCTACGAGCAGTACTTC
d_gene: TRBD1; v_gene: TRBV7-2; j_gene: TRBJ1-1; abundance: .; CDR3aa: CASSLTGGDTEAFF; CDR3nt: TGTGCCAGCAGCTTGACAGGGGGAGACACTGAAGCTTTCTTT
d_gene: .; v_gene: TRBV19; j_gene: TRBJ2-5; abundance: .; CDR3aa: CASSMRGTAGYQETQYF; CDR3nt: TGTGCCAGTAGTATGCGGGGGACAGCGGGGTACCAAGAGACCCAGTACTTC
d_gene: .; v_gene: TRBV5-6; j_gene: TRBJ2-7; abundance: .; CDR3aa: CASSPFVVWGRIAYEQYF; CDR3nt: TGTGCCAGCAGCCCATTCGTTGTTTGGGGGCGAATCGCCTACGAGCAGTACTTC
d_gene: .; v_gene: TRBV4-1; j_gene: TRBJ1-1; abundance: many; CDR3aa: CASSQEGQLNTEAFF; CDR3nt: TGCGCCAGCAGCCAAGAGGGACAATTGAACACTGAAGCTTTCTTT
d_gene: TRBD1; v_gene: TRBV5-4; j_gene: TRBJ2-5; abundance: .; CDR3aa: CASSLGTGGETQYF; CDR3nt: TGTGCCAGCAGCTTGGGGACAGGGGGAGAGACCCAGTACTTC
d_gene: .; v_gene: TRBV5-6; j_gene: TRBJ2-7; abundance: many; CDR3aa: CASSLGILTYEQYF; CDR3nt: TGTGCCAGCAGCTTGGGGATTCTAACCTACGAGCAGTACTTC
d_gene: .; v_gene: TRBV27; j_gene: TRBJ1-2; abundance: .; CDR3aa: CASSLNRAYGYTF; CDR3nt: TGTGCCAGCAGTTTAAACAGGGCCTATGGCTACACCTTC
d_gene: .; v_gene: TRBV5-1; j_gene: TRBJ1-4; abundance: .; CDR3aa: CASSLVRNEKLFF; CDR3nt: TGCGCCAGCAGCTTGGTCCGGAATGAAAAACTGTTTTTT
d_gene: .; v_gene: TRBV18; j_gene: TRBJ2-3; abundance: few; CDR3aa: CASSREDTQYF; CDR3nt: TGTGCCAGCTCACGAGAGGATACGCAGTATTTT
d_gene: .; v_gene: TRBV6-6; j_gene: TRBJ2-3; abundance: .; CDR3aa: CASNGRQTHSTQYF; CDR3nt: TGTGCCAGCAACGGACGTCAAACCCACTCTACGCAGTATTTT
d_gene: TRBD2; v_gene: TRBV7-9; j_gene: TRBJ2-7; abundance: .; CDR3aa: CASSSAATSGNAYEQYF; CDR3nt: TGTGCCAGCAGCTCGGCAGCGACCAGCGGGAATGCCTACGAGCAGTACTTC
d_gene: .; v_gene: TRBV19; j_gene: TRBJ1-2; abundance: .; CDR3aa: CASRAGQNYGYTF; CDR3nt: TGTGCCAGTCGGGCAGGGCAAAACTATGGCTACACCTTC
d_gene: TRBD1; v_gene: TRBV9; j_gene: TRBJ1-2; abundance: once; CDR3aa: CASSSGQGLYGYTF; CDR3nt: TGTGCCAGCAGCTCGGGACAGGGGTTATATGGCTACACCTTC
d_gene: TRBD1; v_gene: TRBV19; j_gene: TRBJ2-7; abundance: .; CDR3aa: CASSIDGQGVYEQYF; CDR3nt: TGTGCCAGTAGTATAGATGGACAGGGGGTCTACGAGCAGTACTTC
d_gene: .; v_gene: TRBV6-1; j_gene: TRBJ1-1; abundance: .; CDR3aa: CASIFGAPTEAFF; CDR3nt: TGTGCCAGCATTTTCGGGGCCCCCACTGAAGCTTTCTTT
d_gene: .; v_gene: TRBV27; j_gene: TRBJ2-7; abundance: .; CDR3aa: CASSSRGVGKSSYEQYF; CDR3nt: TGTGCCAGCAGTTCCCGCGGGGTAGGTAAGAGCTCCTACGAGCAGTACTTC
d_gene: .; v_gene: TRBV9; j_gene: TRBJ2-2; abundance: few; CDR3aa: CASTKGTGELFF; CDR3nt: TGTGCCAGCACCAAGGGCACCGGGGAGCTGTTTTTT
d_gene: TRBD1; v_gene: TRBV4-3; j_gene: TRBJ2-5; abundance: .; CDR3aa: CASSQSGTGFETQYF; CDR3nt: TGCGCCAGCAGCCAATCCGGGACAGGGTTCGAGACCCAGTACTTC
d_gene: .; v_gene: TRBV6-6; j_gene: TRBJ1-5; abundance: .; CDR3aa: CASSYSTPRHNQPQHF; CDR3nt: TGTGCCAGCAGTTATTCTACCCCCCGACACAATCAGCCCCAGCATTTT
d_gene: .; v_gene: TRBV7-3; j_gene: TRBJ2-5; abundance: .; CDR3aa: CASSWQGRETQYF; CDR3nt: TGTGCCAGCAGCTGGCAGGGACGGGAGACCCAGTACTTC
d_gene: .; v_gene: TRBV5-4; j_gene: TRBJ2-5; abundance: .; CDR3aa: CASSSAGTETQYF; CDR3nt: TGTGCCAGCAGCTCGGCAGGTACCGAGACCCAGTACTTC
d_gene: TRBD2; v_gene: TRBV7-2; j_gene: TRBJ2-3; abundance: .; CDR3aa: CASSFPSGVDTQYF; CDR3nt: TGTGCCAGCAGCTTCCCTAGCGGGGTGGATACGCAGTATTTT
d_gene: .; v_gene: TRBV6-4; j_gene: TRBJ1-1; abundance: few; CDR3aa: CASSSGHMNTEAFF; CDR3nt: TGTGCCAGCAGTTCTGGGCACATGAACACTGAAGCTTTCTTT